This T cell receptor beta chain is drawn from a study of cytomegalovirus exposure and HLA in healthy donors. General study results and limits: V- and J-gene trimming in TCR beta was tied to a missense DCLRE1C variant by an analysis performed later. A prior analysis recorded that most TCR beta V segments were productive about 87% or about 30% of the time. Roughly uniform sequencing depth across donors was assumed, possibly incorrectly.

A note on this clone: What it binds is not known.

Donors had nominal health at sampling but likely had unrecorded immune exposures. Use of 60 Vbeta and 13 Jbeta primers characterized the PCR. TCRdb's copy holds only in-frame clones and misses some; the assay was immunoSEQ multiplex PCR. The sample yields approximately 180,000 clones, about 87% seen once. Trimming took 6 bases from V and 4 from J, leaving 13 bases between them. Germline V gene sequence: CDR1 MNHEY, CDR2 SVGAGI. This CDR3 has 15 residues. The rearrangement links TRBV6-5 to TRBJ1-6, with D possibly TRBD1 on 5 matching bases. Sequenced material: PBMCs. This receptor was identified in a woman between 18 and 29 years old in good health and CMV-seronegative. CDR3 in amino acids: CASSPGGGYNSPLHF. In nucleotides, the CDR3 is TGTGCCAGCAGCCCGGGGGGTGGATATAATTCACCCCTCCACTTT.